This T cell receptor beta chain was sequenced during a study of cytomegalovirus exposure and HLA in healthy donors. Looking at the study overall: There were 117 million unique TCR beta sequences, drawn from approximately 180 million T cells, in an earlier analysis.

It was with 60 Vbeta and 13 Jbeta primers that the PCR ran. TCRdb keeps only in-frame clones here, not all; method: immunoSEQ multiplex PCR. The sample yields approximately 100,000 clones, about 81% seen once. The V end lost 4 bases, the J end lost 0 bases, and 13 bases lay between the germline ends. The V gene's germline CDR1 is LGHNA and CDR2 YSLEER. This CDR3 is 17 amino acids long. The sample comprised PBMCs. The chain carries TRBV4-3 and TRBJ2-6; D may be TRBD2 (6 bases). The receptor was derived from a man aged 35-49 years in good health and CMV-seronegative. The DNA for the CDR3 is TGCGCCAGCAGCCGTGGGGGGTCCGGCTCTGGGGCCAACGTCCTGACTTTC. This sequence encodes CASSRGGSGSGANVLTF.